Presented here are 32 T cell receptor beta chains from one specimen sequenced in a study of radiotherapy plus CTLA-4 blockade in lung cancer. This table comes from immunoSEQ multiplex PCR, and its TCRdb copy is limited to in-frame clones, with some not included. The sample has 80,000 to 95,000 clones; roughly four fifths are singletons. The sample here was peripheral blood, taken from a patient treated with radiotherapy plus ipilimumab. The receptor set was obtained from a human donor with non-small cell lung cancer who had stable disease on radiotherapy plus ipilimumab.

The chain links TRBV19 to TRBJ2-4; D call uncertain. The CDR3 runs to 15 residues. The germline gives CDR1 LNHDA, CDR2 SQIVND (reference sequence). The V gene lost 1 base and the J gene lost 9 bases, with 16 bases spanning the gap. The CDR3 region is CASSIVGLPGGIQYF. CDR3 sequence (DNA): TGTGCCAGTAGTATAGTAGGGCTCCCCGGTGGCATTCAGTACTTC.

The rearrangement links TRBV29-1 to TRBJ2-7, with D unresolved. The CDR3 length is 12 residues. Trimming took 3 bases from V and 3 from J, leaving 9 bases between them. Germline CDR1 SQVTM, CDR2 ANQGSEA. CDR3 nucleotide sequence: TGCAGCGTTGAGGGCAGACACTACGAGCAGTACTTC. This encodes CSVEGRHYEQYF.

The chain couples TRBV6-5 to TRBJ1-2, with TRBD1 matching 12 bases. The V gene's germline CDR1 is MNHEY and CDR2 SVGAGI. V lost 2 bases and J lost 9; bases outside the gene matches: 4. This CDR3 is built from 14 residues. The CDR3 protein is CASSYGTGGGSYTF. DNA of the CDR3: TGTGCCAGCAGTTACGGGACAGGGGGCGGAAGCTACACCTTC.

The chain uses TRBV5-1 and TRBJ2-5, with D unclear. Germline V gene lookup returns CDR1 SGHRS and CDR2 YFSETQ. V dropped 0 bases and J dropped 4 bases, with 10 bases sitting between them. This CDR3 has 14 residues. DNA of the CDR3: TGCGCCAGCAGCTTGGATCGAAGGAGAGAGACCCAGTACTTC. This encodes CASSLDRRRETQYF.

V usage is TRBV6-1 and J usage is TRBJ2-1, with D maybe TRBD1 (5 bases). With 0 bases removed from V and 3 bases from J, the gap between germline ends came to 12 bases. The germline V gene encodes CDR1 MNHNS and CDR2 SASEGT. The CDR3 sequence is 16 residues long. The CDR3 spells CASSEAGWTLYNEQFF. In DNA form, the CDR3 reads TGTGCCAGCAGTGAAGCGGGATGGACACTCTACAATGAGCAGTTCTTC.

J is TRBJ2-5 and V is TRBV6-5; 9 bases map to TRBD1. From germline, CDR1 is MNHEY and CDR2 SVGAGI. CDR3 length: 15 residues. V dropped 1 base and J dropped 4; count of bases not matched to a gene: 4. CDR3 nucleotide sequence: TGTGCCAGCAGTTACTGGGGACAGGGAGGAGAGACCCAGTACTTC. Translating it yields CASSYWGQGGETQYF.

This clone was seen only once. The chain employs TRBV5-1 and TRBJ2-3, with 10 bases identical to TRBD2. The CDR3 runs 17 residues. Germline CDR1 reads SGHRS; CDR2 reads YFSETQ. V lost 4 bases, J lost 2 bases, and 10 bases stayed unmatched. The CDR3 spells CASSPARTSGSTDTQYF. The CDR3 DNA follows: TGCGCCAGCAGCCCGGCCAGGACTAGCGGATCCACAGATACGCAGTATTTT.

The V call is TRBV2, the J call TRBJ1-1, with D possibly matching TRBD1 (6 bases). V gave up 6 bases and J gave up 2 bases, with 10 bases separating them. CDR1 is SNHLY and CDR2 is FYNNEI in the germline V gene. This CDR3 contains 13 residues. The CDR3 is CASRRTANTEAFF. The CDR3 DNA is TGTGCCAGCAGACGGACAGCCAACACTGAAGCTTTCTTT.

The V call is TRBV11-3, the J call TRBJ2-1, with D unclear. The CDR3 covers 16 residues. Germline V CDR1 and CDR2: SGHNT, YENEEA. The germline V and J ends were trimmed by 3 bases and 4 bases, with 16 bases remaining between them. CDR3 sequence: CASSFEADLRYNEQFF. The CDR3, as DNA: TGTGCCAGCAGCTTTGAGGCGGATCTTAGGTACAATGAGCAGTTCTTC.

The chain joins TRBV28 to TRBJ1-2; TRBD1 might be the D (5 bases). From germline, CDR1 is MDHEN and CDR2 SYDVKM. The CDR3 contains 15 residues. Trimming cost V 3 bases and J 5 bases, with 16 bases left between them. The CDR3 reads CASSLAGEVLYGYTF. The CDR3 nucleotides are TGTGCCAGCAGTTTGGCGGGGGAAGTCCTTTATGGCTACACCTTC.

The chain combines TRBV6-6 with TRBJ2-5; 9 bases are a match to TRBD2. J was trimmed by 2 bases and V by 8 bases; bases with no gene match: 6. Germline CDR1 MNHNY, CDR2 SVGAGI (reference sequence). The CDR3 covers 14 residues. This CDR3 is CASRAGGPQETQYF. The CDR3 DNA reads TGTGCCAGCCGGGCGGGAGGGCCTCAAGAGACCCAGTACTTC.

This chain joins TRBV19 and TRBJ2-7; weak D call: TRBD1 (6 bases). Trimming left V 0 bases short and J 5 bases short, with 11 bases between. Germline CDR1 LNHDA, CDR2 SQIVND (reference sequence). The CDR3 runs 14 residues. The CDR3 nucleotides read TGTGCCAGTAGTATAGACGGCAGGGGAAACGAGCAGTACTTC. Translated: CASSIDGRGNEQYF.

This clone was counted only a few times. The chain couples TRBV7-8 to TRBJ1-3; D is perhaps TRBD1 (6 bases). Trimming left V 10 bases short and J 4 bases short, with 23 bases between. Germline V gene sequence: CDR1 SGHVS, CDR2 FQNEAQ. CDR3 length: 16 amino acids. The CDR3 DNA reads TGTGCCACCCTGCCGCCGGGGGCTCGTAGCGGAAACACCATATATTTT. Its protein is CATLPPGARSGNTIYF.

The chain combines TRBV6-1 with TRBJ1-4, with D uncertain. Trimming removed 6 bases from V and 5 bases from J, with 16 bases in between. Germline V CDR1 and CDR2: MNHNS, SASEGT. The CDR3 runs to 15 residues. CDR3 DNA: TGTGCCAGCAGGGGTGATTTGGGCCGGAATGAAAAACTGTTTTTT. Translated, it gives CASRGDLGRNEKLFF.

This chain links TRBV5-6 with TRBJ1-2; a weak D match, TRBD1 (6 bases). V lost 2 bases to trimming and J lost 4 bases, with 12 bases between them. The CDR3 is made up of 14 amino acids. Per the germline V gene, CDR1 is SGHDT and CDR2 is YYEEEE. CDR3 nucleotide sequence: TGTGCCAGCAGCTTTACAGGGAAGGGCTATGGCTACACCTTC. Its protein is CASSFTGKGYGYTF.

This chain joins TRBV14 and TRBJ2-5; 9 bases match TRBD2. V was clipped by 5 bases and J by 5 bases; unmatched bases: 12. The CDR3 has 16 residues. Germline assignment: CDR1 SGHDN and CDR2 FVKESK. DNA of the CDR3: TGTGCCAGCAGCATTTTCGCGGGGGGGCCGGTGGAGACCCAGTACTTC. This codes for CASSIFAGGPVETQYF.

The chain uses TRBV14 and TRBJ2-2; TRBD1 is a possible D gene (5 bases). This CDR3 contains 14 residues. Trimming took 4 bases from V and 4 from J, leaving 10 bases between them. Germline V gives CDR1 SGHDN, CDR2 FVKESK. The CDR3 sequence is CASSLLDTTGELFF. DNA for the CDR3: TGTGCCAGCAGCCTCTTGGACACCACCGGGGAGCTGTTTTTT.

The chain has TRBV10-1 and TRBJ2-7; D uncertain. CDR1 is WNHNN and CDR2 is SYGVQD in the germline V gene (reference sequence). Trimming removed 6 bases from V and 2 bases from J, with 20 bases in between. CDR3 length: 16 residues. The CDR3 DNA reads TGCGCCAGCAGGATTGGACGGGTCGGAAAACCCTACGAGCAGTACTTC. Its translation: CASRIGRVGKPYEQYF.

This chain links TRBV23-1 with TRBJ2-6; 7 bases are a match to TRBD1. TRBV23-1 falls under the ORF class, with uncertain function. After removal of 9 bases from V and 1 base from J, the junction contained 6 bases not matched to a gene. The length of the CDR3 is 15 residues. For the CDR3, the DNA is TGCGCCAGTATTGGGGACAGTTCTGGGGCCAACGTCCTGACTTTC. Translating gives CASIGDSSGANVLTF.

V is TRBV11-2 and J is TRBJ2-2, with unresolved D. The V and J ends lost 2 bases and 4 bases respectively, with 8 bases between them. The CDR3 runs to 14 residues. Germline assignment: CDR1 SGHAT and CDR2 FQNNGV. CDR3 in amino acids: CASSLPRGTGELFF. In DNA form, the CDR3 reads TGTGCCAGCAGCTTACCTAGAGGCACCGGGGAGCTGTTTTTT.

The rearrangement uses TRBV29-1 and TRBJ2-7, with D perhaps assigned TRBD1 or TRBD2 (6 bases each). The CDR3 covers 15 residues. The germline V gene has CDR1 SQVTM and CDR2 ANQGSEA. V lost 4 bases and J lost 7, with 23 bases in between. Here the CDR3 reads CSVGVPGAVLREQYF. Written as DNA, the CDR3 is TGCAGCGTTGGGGTACCGGGGGCCGTCTTGAGGGAGCAGTACTTC.

Details on this clone: Germline is not matched at one junction end, which may reflect a read error. The gene calls are TRBV27 and TRBJ1-5; D gene ambiguous. Germline CDR1 is MNHEY and CDR2 is SMNVEV (reference sequence). This CDR3 contains 12 residues. CDR3 protein: CVSSLLGQPQHF. The CDR3 DNA follows: TGTGTCAGCAGTTTACTCGGTCAGCCCCAGCATTTT.

This chain uses TRBV5-1 with TRBJ2-6; D uncertain. CDR1 is SGHRS and CDR2 is YFSETQ in the germline V gene. The CDR3 length is 14 residues. V was trimmed by 2 bases and J by 4 bases, leaving 7 bases between them. CDR3 nucleotides: TGCGCCAGCAGCTTTTCGGTGGGGGCCAACGTCCTGACTTTC. Amino acid sequence: CASSFSVGANVLTF.

The chain employs TRBV9 and TRBJ1-1; 8 nucleotides agree with TRBD1. V shed 3 bases and J 1 base; nucleotides not matched to a gene: 5. CDR3 length: 15 residues. CDR1 and CDR2 from the germline V gene are SGDLS and YYNGEE. As DNA, the CDR3 is TGTGCCAGCAGCGCGCGCCAGGGGGCGAACACTGAAGCTTTCTTT. Protein product: CASSARQGANTEAFF.

The V and J genes are TRBV5-1 and TRBJ2-5; 8 bases agree with TRBD2. With V trimmed by 3 bases and J by 1 base, 11 bases remained unmatched. The germline CDR1 and CDR2 sequences are SGHRS and YFSETQ. The CDR3 consists of 17 residues. The CDR3 coding sequence is TGCGCCAGCAGCTCCCTGAGGGTTCTAGCGGGCCAAGAGACCCAGTACTTC. Translation: CASSSLRVLAGQETQYF.

A word on this clone: This same CDR3 is encoded by further DNA sequences in the sample. The V gene is TRBV10-3, the J gene TRBJ2-3, with D perhaps given as TRBD1 or TRBD2 (5 bases each). Germline CDR1 ENHRY, CDR2 SYGVKD. The length of the CDR3 is 14 residues. Trimming pared 5 bases from V and 2 bases from J, leaving 11 bases between. The CDR3: CAISLRGFTDTQYF. CDR3 bases: TGTGCCATCAGTCTGAGGGGCTTCACAGATACGCAGTATTTT.

The rearrangement joins TRBV28 to TRBJ2-6, with a tentative D call TRBD2 (6 bases). V shed 5 bases and J shed 1 base, with 6 bases lying between them. This CDR3 is 14 amino acids long. Germline assignment: CDR1 MDHEN and CDR2 SYDVKM. The CDR3 nucleotides are TGTGCCAGCAGTGGGGGGTCTGGGGCCAACGTCCTGACTTTC. It encodes CASSGGSGANVLTF.

The rearrangement joins TRBV30 to TRBJ1-2; D is perhaps TRBD1 (5 bases). Trimming shortened V by 0 bases and J by 3 bases, and 8 bases separated the two germline ends. Looked up from germline, CDR1 is GTSNPN and CDR2 is SVGIG (reference sequence). The CDR3 has 13 amino acids. The CDR3 sequence: CAWSVQGYYGYTF. The CDR3, as DNA: TGTGCCTGGAGTGTTCAGGGTTACTATGGCTACACCTTC.

The rearrangement links TRBV12-5 to TRBJ2-2, with 12 nucleotides matching TRBD1. This CDR3 region has 16 residues. V dropped 7 bases and J dropped 3; count of bases not matched to a gene: 6. The germline gives CDR1 LGHNT, CDR2 FRNRAP. CDR3 nucleotide sequence: TGTGCTAGTGCCCCGGGACAGGGGGCTCACACCGGGGAGCTGTTTTTT. Residues: CASAPGQGAHTGELFF.

The chain recombines TRBV7-3 with TRBJ2-7; 8 bases map to TRBD2. The V gene's germline CDR1 is SGHTA and CDR2 FQGTGA. V shed 2 bases, J shed 2 bases, and the junction held 5 bases outside the gene matches. CDR3 size: 15 residues. The CDR3 is CASSLDTSGAYEQYF. In DNA, the CDR3 is TGTGCCAGCAGCTTAGATACTAGCGGAGCCTACGAGCAGTACTTC.

This clone was detected once. The chain links TRBV15 to TRBJ2-5, with TRBD1 as a possible D gene (6 bases). The V end was cut by 9 bases, the J end by 5 bases, with 19 bases between. The CDR3 sequence is 14 residues long. Germline V gene lookup returns CDR1 LNHNV and CDR2 YYDKDF (reference sequence). CDR3 residues: CATNRDNGPETQYF. For the CDR3, the DNA is TGTGCCACGAACCGGGACAATGGCCCGGAGACCCAGTACTTC.

The rearrangement uses TRBV28 and TRBJ2-1, with 14 bases that match TRBD2. The CDR3 is made up of 15 amino acids. Trimming took 5 bases from V and 7 from J; bases not matched to a gene: 4. Germline lookup yields CDR1 MDHEN and CDR2 SYDVKM. CDR3 sequence: CASSAGTSGRNEQFF. In nucleotides, the CDR3 is TGTGCCAGCAGTGCCGGGACTAGCGGGAGAAATGAGCAGTTCTTC.